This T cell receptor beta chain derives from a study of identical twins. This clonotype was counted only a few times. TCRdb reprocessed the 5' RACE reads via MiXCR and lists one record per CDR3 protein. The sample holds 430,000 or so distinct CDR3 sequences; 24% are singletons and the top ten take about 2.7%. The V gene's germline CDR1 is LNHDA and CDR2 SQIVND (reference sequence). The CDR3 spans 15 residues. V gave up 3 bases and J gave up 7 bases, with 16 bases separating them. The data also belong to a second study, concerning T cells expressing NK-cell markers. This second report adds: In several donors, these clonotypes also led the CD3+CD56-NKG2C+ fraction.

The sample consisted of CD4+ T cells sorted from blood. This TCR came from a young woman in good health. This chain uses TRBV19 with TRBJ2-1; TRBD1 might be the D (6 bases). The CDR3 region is CASSMGQGWTNEQFF. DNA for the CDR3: TGTGCCAGTAGTATGGGGCAGGGGTGGACGAATGAGCAGTTCTTC.